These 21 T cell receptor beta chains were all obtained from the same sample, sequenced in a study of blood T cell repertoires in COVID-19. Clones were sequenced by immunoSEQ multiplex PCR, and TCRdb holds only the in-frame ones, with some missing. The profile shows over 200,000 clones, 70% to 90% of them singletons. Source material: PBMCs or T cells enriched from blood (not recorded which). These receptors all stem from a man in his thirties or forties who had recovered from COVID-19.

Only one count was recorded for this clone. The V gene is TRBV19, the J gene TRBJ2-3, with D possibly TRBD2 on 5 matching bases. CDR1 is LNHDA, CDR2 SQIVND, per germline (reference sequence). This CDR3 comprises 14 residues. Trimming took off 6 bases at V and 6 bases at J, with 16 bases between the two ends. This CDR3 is CASRSPSSGDTQYF. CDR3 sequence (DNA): TGTGCCAGTAGATCCCCAAGTTCGGGGGATACGCAGTATTTT.

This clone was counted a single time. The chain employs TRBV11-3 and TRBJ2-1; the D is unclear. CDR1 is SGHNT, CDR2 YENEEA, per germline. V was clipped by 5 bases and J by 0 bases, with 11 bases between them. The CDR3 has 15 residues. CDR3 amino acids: CASSETLSSYNEQFF. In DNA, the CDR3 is TGTGCCAGCAGCGAAACTCTGAGCTCCTACAATGAGCAGTTCTTC.

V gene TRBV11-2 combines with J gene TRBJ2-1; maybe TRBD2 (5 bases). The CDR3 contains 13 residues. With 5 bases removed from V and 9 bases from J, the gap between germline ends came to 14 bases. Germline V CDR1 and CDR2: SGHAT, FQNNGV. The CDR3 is CASSAPGKGEQFF. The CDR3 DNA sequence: TGTGCCAGCAGCGCCCCGGGAAAGGGTGAGCAGTTCTTC.

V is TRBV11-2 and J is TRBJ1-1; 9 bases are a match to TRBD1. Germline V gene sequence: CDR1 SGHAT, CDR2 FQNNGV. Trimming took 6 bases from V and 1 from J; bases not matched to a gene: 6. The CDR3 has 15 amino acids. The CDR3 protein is CASSPKTGGNTEAFF. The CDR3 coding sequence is TGTGCCAGCAGTCCCAAGACAGGGGGGAACACTGAAGCTTTCTTT.

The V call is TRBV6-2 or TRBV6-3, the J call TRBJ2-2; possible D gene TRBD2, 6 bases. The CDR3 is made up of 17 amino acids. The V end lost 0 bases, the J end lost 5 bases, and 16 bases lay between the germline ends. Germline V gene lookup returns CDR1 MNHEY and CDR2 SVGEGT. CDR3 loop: CASSYSRGEEFTGELFF. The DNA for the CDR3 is TGTGCCAGCAGTTACTCGAGAGGGGAGGAATTTACCGGGGAGCTGTTTTTT.

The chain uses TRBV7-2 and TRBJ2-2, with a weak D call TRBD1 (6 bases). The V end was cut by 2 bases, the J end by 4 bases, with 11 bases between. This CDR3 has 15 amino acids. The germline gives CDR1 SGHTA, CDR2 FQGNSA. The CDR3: CASSLRGGGTGELFF. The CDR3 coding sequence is TGTGCCAGCAGCTTAAGAGGGGGTGGCACCGGGGAGCTGTTTTTT.

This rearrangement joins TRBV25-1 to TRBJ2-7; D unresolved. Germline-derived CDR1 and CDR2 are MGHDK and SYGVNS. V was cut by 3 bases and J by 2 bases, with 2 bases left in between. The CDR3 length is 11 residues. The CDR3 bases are TGTGCCAGCAGTGACACCTACGAGCAGTACTTC. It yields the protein CASSDTYEQYF.

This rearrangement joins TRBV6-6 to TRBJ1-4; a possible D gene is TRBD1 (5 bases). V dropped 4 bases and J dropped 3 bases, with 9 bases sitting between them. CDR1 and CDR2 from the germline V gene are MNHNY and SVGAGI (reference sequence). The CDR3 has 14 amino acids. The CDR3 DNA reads TGTGCCAGCAGTTTGGGGGGGTCTAATGAAAAACTGTTTTTT. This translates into CASSLGGSNEKLFF.

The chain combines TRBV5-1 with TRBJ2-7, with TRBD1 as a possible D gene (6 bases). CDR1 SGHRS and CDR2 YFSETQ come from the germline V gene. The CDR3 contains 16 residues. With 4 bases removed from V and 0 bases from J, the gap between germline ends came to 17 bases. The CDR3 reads CASSPLQGPSSYEQYF. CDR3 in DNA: TGCGCCAGCAGCCCTTTACAGGGCCCCAGCTCCTACGAGCAGTACTTC.

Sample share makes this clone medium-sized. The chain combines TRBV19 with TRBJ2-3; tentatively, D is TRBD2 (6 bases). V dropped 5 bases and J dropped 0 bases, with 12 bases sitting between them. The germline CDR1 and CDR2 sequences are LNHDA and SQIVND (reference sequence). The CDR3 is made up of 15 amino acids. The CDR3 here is CASSAYGSSTDTQYF. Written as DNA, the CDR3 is TGTGCCAGTAGTGCCTACGGGAGTAGCACAGATACGCAGTATTTT.

The CDR3 coding sequence is TGTGCCAGCAGCACACAGGGTTCTTGGGAAAAACTGTTTTTT. As protein: CASSTQGSWEKLFF. The rearrangement links TRBV7-3 to TRBJ1-4, with D perhaps TRBD1 (6 bases). V gave up 5 bases and J gave up 8 bases, with 15 bases separating them. Germline V lookup: CDR1 SGHTA, CDR2 FQGTGA. CDR3 size: 14 residues.

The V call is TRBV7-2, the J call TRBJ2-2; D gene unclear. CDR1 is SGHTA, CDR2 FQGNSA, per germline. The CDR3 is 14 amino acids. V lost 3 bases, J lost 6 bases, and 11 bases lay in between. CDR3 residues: CASSLLRSAGELFF. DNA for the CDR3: TGTGCCAGCAGCTTGTTACGATCGGCCGGGGAGCTGTTTTTT.

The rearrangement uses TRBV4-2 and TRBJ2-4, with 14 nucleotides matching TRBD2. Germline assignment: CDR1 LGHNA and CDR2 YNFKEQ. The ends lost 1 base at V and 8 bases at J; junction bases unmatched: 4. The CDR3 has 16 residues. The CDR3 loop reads CASSQGGLAGVDIQYF. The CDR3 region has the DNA TGTGCCAGCAGCCAAGGGGGACTAGCGGGGGTGGACATTCAGTACTTC.

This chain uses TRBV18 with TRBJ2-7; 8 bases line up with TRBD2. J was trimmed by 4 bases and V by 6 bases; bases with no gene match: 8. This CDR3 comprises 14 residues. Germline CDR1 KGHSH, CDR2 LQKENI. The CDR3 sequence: CASSASGSLYEQYF. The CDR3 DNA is TGTGCCAGCTCGGCTAGCGGGTCGTTATACGAGCAGTACTTC.

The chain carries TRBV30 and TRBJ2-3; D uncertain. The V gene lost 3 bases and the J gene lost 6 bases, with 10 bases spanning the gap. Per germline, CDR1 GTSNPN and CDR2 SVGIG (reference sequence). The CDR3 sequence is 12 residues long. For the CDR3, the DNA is TGTGCCTGGAGCGGTCTCGCCGATACGCAGTATTTT. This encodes CAWSGLADTQYF.

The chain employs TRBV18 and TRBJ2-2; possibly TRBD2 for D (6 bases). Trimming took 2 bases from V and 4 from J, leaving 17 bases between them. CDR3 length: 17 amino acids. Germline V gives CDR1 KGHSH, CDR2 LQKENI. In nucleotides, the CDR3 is TGTGCCAGCTCACCAAGGGTCACGCGGGGAAGCACCGGGGAGCTGTTTTTT. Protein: CASSPRVTRGSTGELFF.

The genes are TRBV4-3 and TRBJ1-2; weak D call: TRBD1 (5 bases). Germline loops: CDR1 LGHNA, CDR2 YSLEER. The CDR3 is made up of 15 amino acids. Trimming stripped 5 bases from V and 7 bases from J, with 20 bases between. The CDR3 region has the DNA TGCGCCAGCAGCTCCGACAGTTTCTTCCATGGTGGCTACACCTTC. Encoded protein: CASSSDSFFHGGYTF.

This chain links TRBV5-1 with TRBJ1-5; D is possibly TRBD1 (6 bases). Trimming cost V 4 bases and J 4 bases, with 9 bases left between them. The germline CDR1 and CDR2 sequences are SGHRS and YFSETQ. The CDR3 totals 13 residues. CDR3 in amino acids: CASSRDTNQPQHF. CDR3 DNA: TGCGCCAGCAGCCGGGACACAAATCAGCCCCAGCATTTT. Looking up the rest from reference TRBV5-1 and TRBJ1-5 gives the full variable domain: KAGVTQTPRYLIKTRGQQVTLSCSPISGHRSVSWYQQTPGQGLQFLFEYFSETQRNKGNFPGRFSGRQFSNSRSEMNVSTLELGDSALYLCASSRDTNQPQHFGDGTRLSIL.

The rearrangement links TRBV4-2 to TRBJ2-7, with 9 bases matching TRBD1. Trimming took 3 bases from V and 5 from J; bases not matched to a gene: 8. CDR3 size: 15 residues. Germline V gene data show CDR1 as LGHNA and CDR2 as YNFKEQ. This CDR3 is CASSHTGGIDDEQYF. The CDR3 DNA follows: TGTGCCAGCAGCCATACAGGGGGCATCGACGACGAGCAGTACTTC.

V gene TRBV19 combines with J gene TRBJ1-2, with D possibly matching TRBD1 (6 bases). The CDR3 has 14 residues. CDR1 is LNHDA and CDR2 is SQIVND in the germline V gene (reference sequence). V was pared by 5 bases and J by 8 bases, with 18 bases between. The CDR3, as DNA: TGTGCCAGTAGTCCCTGGGACAACGGGTACGGCTACACCTTC. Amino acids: CASSPWDNGYGYTF.

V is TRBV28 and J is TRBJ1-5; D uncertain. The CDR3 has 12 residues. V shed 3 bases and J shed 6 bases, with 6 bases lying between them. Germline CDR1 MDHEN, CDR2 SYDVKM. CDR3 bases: TGTGCCAGCAGTTTTCCCGGTCAGCCCCAGCATTTT. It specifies CASSFPGQPQHF.